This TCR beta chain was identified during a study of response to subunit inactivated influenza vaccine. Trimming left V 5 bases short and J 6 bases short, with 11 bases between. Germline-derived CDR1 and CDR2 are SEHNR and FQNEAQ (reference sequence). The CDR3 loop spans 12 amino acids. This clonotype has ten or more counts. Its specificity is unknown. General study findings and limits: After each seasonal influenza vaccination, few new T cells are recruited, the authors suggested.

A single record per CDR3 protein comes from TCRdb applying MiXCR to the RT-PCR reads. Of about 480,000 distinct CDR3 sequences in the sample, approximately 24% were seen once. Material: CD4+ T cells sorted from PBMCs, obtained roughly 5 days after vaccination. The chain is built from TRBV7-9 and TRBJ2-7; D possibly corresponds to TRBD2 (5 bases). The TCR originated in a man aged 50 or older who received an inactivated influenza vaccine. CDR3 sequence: CASSEGWVEQYF. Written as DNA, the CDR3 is TGTGCCAGCAGCGAGGGATGGGTCGAGCAGTACTTC.